This TCR beta chain was recovered during a study of T cell responses to AZD1222 COVID-19 vaccine. Overall study: Whether given at about 4 or about 12 weeks, second doses were pooled.

Germline CDR1 and CDR2: SNHLY and FYNNEI. The V end lost 2 bases, the J end lost 3 bases, and 2 bases lay between the germline ends. This CDR3 contains 12 residues. Some clones are missing from TCRdb's copy, which holds only in-frame ones; the method was immunoSEQ multiplex PCR. Of about 150,000 clones in the sample, 90% are singletons; the top ten hold under 20%. Regarding this clone: No antigen is known for it.

Overall study findings and caveats: At baseline, just five to seven AZD1222 recipients tested seropositive.

Sequencing used peripheral blood, obtained on day 0 of AZD1222 vaccination. This rearrangement joins TRBV2 to TRBJ1-3, with D unresolved. The origin of this receptor is an adult in good health. CDR3 DNA: TGTGCCAGCAGTGAACTTGGAAACACCATATATTTT. Amino acids: CASSELGNTIYF.